This entry features one T cell receptor beta chain sequence. It lacks a known antigen. No base-level quality is on record; no much larger clone is a single base apart. The data originate from a study of persistence of HIV-infected CD4 T cells (dated by TCRdb to the early 2020s). At the level of the whole study: CMV- and HIV-1 Gag-responding CD4+ T cells were isolated from ART-treated individuals so that antigen-driven clonal expansion of HIV-1-infected cells could be examined. The clonality of all cells in each sorted population was measured by TCRbeta sequencing, and the clonality of infected cells was measured by proviral sequencing. The median time participants had been on suppressive ART was 8 to 9 years. Cross-participant TCR cluster analysis included 8 participants for CMV and more than five participants for Gag. Peripheral blood samples of up to roughly 200 mL were obtained at multiple time points, with the exception of a couple of participants, for whom leukapheresis was performed at a single time point. Summary of the overall study and its limitations: A correlation was observed between TCR oligoclonality and proviral oligoclonality within the same sorted populations. TCRbeta richness in CMV- and Gag-responding cells was significantly lower than in anti-CD3/anti-CD28-responding cells; CMV-responding cells had higher oligoclonality than CD3/CD28-stimulated and Gag-responding cells. Bulk TCR analyses could not be limited to the rare CMV-responding cells that actually contained HIV-1 proviruses. Degenerate expanded CDR3beta sequences were enriched in antigen-responding cells, suggesting convergent selection of CD4+ responses to CMV and Gag. Few individuals were included in the study, and only a limited range of antigens was tested.

V gives up 3 bases and J gives up 4 bases, and the segment between their germline ends measures 10 bases. The germline V gene specifies SGHRS as CDR1 and YFSETQ as CDR2. Counted from cysteine to phenylalanine, this CDR3 has 14 amino acids. The only DNA kept is the CDR3, 42 bases in frame from the first base. This sample's treatment or condition label indicates: suppressive antiretroviral therapy. Cells were stimulated with a pool of overlapping HIV-1 Gag 15-mer peptides at approximately 0.92 ug per peptide per mL. Memory populations depleted of antigen-responding cells were obtained by sorting nonresponding CD40L-negative CD69-negative CD45RO-high memory CD4+ T cells. HIV-1-infected adults in whom suppressive ART had been started during chronic infection were enrolled as participants. For at least 4 years, participants had undetectable plasma HIV-1 RNA, below 50 copies/mL. To be included, a participant needed positive CMV serology and a CD4+ T cell count above 400 cells/uL. Before stimulation, PBMCs were isolated using density centrifugation and then depleted of CD8+ T cells. For roughly 20 hours, CD8-depleted PBMCs were stimulated with anti-CD28/CD49d costimulation, a CD40-blocking antibody, and enfuvirtide, which was added to prevent new infections. Cells were sorted on a Beckman Coulter MoFlo Legacy or XDP sorter, with propidium iodide excluding dead cells. Genomic DNA was extracted using the QIAamp DNA Mini Kit for samples with more than one million cells and using the Quick-DNA Microprep Kit for all other samples.

TCRbeta repertoires were sequenced from genomic DNA with the immunoSEQ hsTCRB assay version 4 in survey mode. For TCRbeta sequencing, genomic DNA was diluted to roughly 10 ng/uL, and up to 1 ug was used per sample. Per the source publication's procedure: ImmunoSeq Analyzer 3.0 was used for analysis of TCRbeta data, and diversity was computed on productive nucleotide rearrangements. Lower-bound TCR diversity was estimated with the improved Chao index, and clonality with the Gini coefficient using the Immunarch R package. Different nucleotide rearrangements encoding the same CDR3beta amino acid sequence were counted as distinct clonotypes. Differential abundance analysis identified TCRbeta sequences significantly enriched in antigen-responding cells relative to anti-CD3/anti-CD28-activated cells. GLIPH2 clustered TCRs by predicted peptide-MHC specificity, both within individual participants and across merged participant data sets. TCRdb took this table from immuneACCESS and kept in-frame rearrangements with V and J called. Such tables lack part of the clones; where checked against another copy, unresolved V genes explain under half of the gap, and the rest is unexplained. V and J calls and clone size come straight from that table; D and trimming were deduced from the DNA. Recorded for this sample are roughly 32,000 clones; about four fifths of them occurred a single time. The leading ten clones occupy 18% of the sample.

Specimen: CD4+ T cells sorted from PBMCs after approximately 19-hour stimulation, collected from a patient who received antiretroviral therapy. This sample's cell subset or site label indicates: CD40L-CD69- CD45RO-high memory CD4 T cells not responding to Gag peptides. This sequence originates from an adult woman with HIV who was CMV-seropositive. The sequence is built from TRBV5-1 and TRBJ2-2; the D region possibly corresponds to TRBD1 (6 bases align). This receptor carries the CDR3 CASSSRTVTGELFF. The sequenced DNA is TGCGCCAGCAGCTCCCGGACAGTCACCGGGGAGCTGTTTTTT.